This is a list of T cell receptor beta chains from one sample in a study of cytomegalovirus exposure and HLA in healthy donors. TCRdb's copy holds only in-frame clones and misses some; the assay was immunoSEQ multiplex PCR. The repertoire consists of 100,000 to 150,000 clones, with approximately 87% occurring once and the leading ten covering 1.5%. The sample was PBMCs. Receptors were obtained from a man aged 35 to 55 in good health and CMV-seronegative. Both conserved end residues are part of each CDR3. The order of the fields is V gene, clone size, J gene, D gene, CDR3 DNA, CDR3 protein. The D gene is left open where the match is weak. Some rows mark clone size as missing; the rest say once, few, many or name a class of expanded clone.

V: TRBV9
size: few
J: TRBJ1-2
D: -
DNA: TGTGCCAGCAGCGGACAGACTTCCTATGGCTACACCTTC
CDR3: CASSGQTSYGYTF

V: TRBV11-3
size: -
J: TRBJ2-7
D: -
DNA: TGTGCCAGCAGCTCCCGGGTGGACTACGAGCAGTACTTC
CDR3: CASSSRVDYEQYF

V: TRBV18
size: -
J: TRBJ2-7
D: TRBD1
DNA: TGTGCCAGCTCACCAAGGGACAGGGCGGCCGAGCAGTACTTC
CDR3: CASSPRDRAAEQYF

V: TRBV30
size: -
J: TRBJ1-3
D: -
DNA: TGTGCCTGGAGGGGGCTCAGGTCTGGAAACACCATATATTTT
CDR3: CAWRGLRSGNTIYF

V: TRBV18
size: -
J: TRBJ1-3
D: TRBD1
DNA: TGTGCCAGCTCACTACCGGGACAGACGACCTCTGGAAACACCATATATTTT
CDR3: CASSLPGQTTSGNTIYF

V: TRBV29-1
size: -
J: TRBJ2-5
D: TRBD1
DNA: TGCAGCTCCGGGACAGGGAAGGGAGAGACCCAGTACTTC
CDR3: CSSGTGKGETQYF

V: TRBV27
size: -
J: TRBJ2-1
D: TRBD1
DNA: TGTGCCAGCAGTCGAGGACAGGGGTGGAACAATGAGCAGTTCTTC
CDR3: CASSRGQGWNNEQFF

V: TRBV4-2
size: -
J: TRBJ2-3
D: -
DNA: TGTGCCAGCAGCCAAGCGGATACGCAGTATTTT
CDR3: CASSQADTQYF

V: TRBV7-6
size: -
J: TRBJ2-5
D: TRBD1
DNA: TGTGCCAGCAGCTTAGGGGGAACAGGGGGCCGGGAGACCCAGTACTTC
CDR3: CASSLGGTGGRETQYF

V: TRBV9
size: -
J: TRBJ1-6
D: TRBD1
DNA: TGTGCCAGTTCACCCGGACAGGGAAAGGGATCACCCCTCCACTTT
CDR3: CASSPGQGKGSPLHF

V: TRBV4-3
size: -
J: TRBJ1-2
D: TRBD1
DNA: TGCGCCAGCAGCCAAGGAGGGGGCAATGACTATGGCTACACCTTC
CDR3: CASSQGGGNDYGYTF

V: TRBV6-6
size: -
J: TRBJ1-1
D: -
DNA: TGTGCCAGCAGTTACCGGGTAGACACTGAAGCTTTCTTT
CDR3: CASSYRVDTEAFF

V: TRBV4-3
size: -
J: TRBJ2-5
D: -
DNA: TGCGCCAGCAGCCAAGCGGGCAGGGTGGCGACCCAGTACTTC
CDR3: CASSQAGRVATQYF

V: TRBV6-5
size: -
J: TRBJ1-1
D: -
DNA: TGTGCCAGCAGTTACGGTCCGGGGGGTACTGAAGCTTTCTTT
CDR3: CASSYGPGGTEAFF

V: TRBV5-4
size: few
J: TRBJ2-7
D: TRBD2
DNA: TGTGCCAGCAGCTTGGAGGCTAGCGGGAGCCACGAGCAGTACTTC
CDR3: CASSLEASGSHEQYF

V: TRBV6-4
size: -
J: TRBJ2-1
D: -
DNA: TGTGCCAGCAGTCCGAGGGCAAGCTCCTACAATGAGCAGTTCTTC
CDR3: CASSPRASSYNEQFF

V: TRBV18
size: once
J: TRBJ1-5
D: -
DNA: TGTGCCAGCTCACTCTCAGGCCTTAGCAATCAGCCCCAGCATTTT
CDR3: CASSLSGLSNQPQHF

V: TRBV27
size: once
J: TRBJ2-7
D: TRBD1
DNA: TGTGCCAGCAGTCATCCGGGACAGGGCTACGAGCAGTACTTC
CDR3: CASSHPGQGYEQYF

V: TRBV7-3
size: -
J: TRBJ1-1
D: TRBD1
DNA: TGTGCCAGCAGCTTACAGGGGGCCGGGACTGAAGCTTTCTTT
CDR3: CASSLQGAGTEAFF

V: TRBV6-6
size: -
J: TRBJ1-2
D: TRBD1
DNA: TGTGCTACAGGGGGGGTTTCCGGGAAATATGGCTACACCTTC
CDR3: CATGGVSGKYGYTF

V: TRBV7-9
size: -
J: TRBJ2-2
D: TRBD1
DNA: TGTGCCAGCAGCTTAAGTTGGTCAGGGGGCCGGACCGGGGAGCTGTTTTTT
CDR3: CASSLSWSGGRTGELFF

V: TRBV18
size: once
J: TRBJ2-7
D: TRBD1
DNA: TGTGCCAGCTCAACAGTGCCGGGACAGGGGTTCTCCTACGAGCAGTACTTC
CDR3: CASSTVPGQGFSYEQYF

V: TRBV5-8
size: few
J: TRBJ1-5
D: -
DNA: TGTGCCAGCAGCTCGCAGGGTCTCAATCAGCCCCAGCATTTT
CDR3: CASSSQGLNQPQHF

V: TRBV7-2
size: -
J: TRBJ1-5
D: -
DNA: TGTGCCAGCAGCTTAGTCTCTTATAGCAATCAGCCCCAGCATTTT
CDR3: CASSLVSYSNQPQHF

V: TRBV9
size: -
J: TRBJ2-3
D: -
DNA: TGTGCCAGCAGCGTCCAGTCGGGGGGCCTCACAGATACGCAGTATTTT
CDR3: CASSVQSGGLTDTQYF

V: TRBV7-8
size: -
J: TRBJ1-1
D: -
DNA: TGTGCCAGCAGCGGCAGGGTTGACACTGAAGCTTTCTTT
CDR3: CASSGRVDTEAFF

V: TRBV21-1
size: -
J: TRBJ1-5
D: -
DNA: TGTGCCAGCAGCATCCGGGACAGGGGGTCGTATAGCAATCAGCCCCAGCATTTT
CDR3: CASSIRDRGSYSNQPQHF

V: TRBV11-2
size: -
J: TRBJ1-1
D: -
DNA: TGTGCCAGCAGCTTGGCGGGCCCGAACACTGAAGCTTTCTTT
CDR3: CASSLAGPNTEAFF

V: TRBV7-3
size: -
J: TRBJ2-1
D: TRBD2
DNA: TGTGCCAGCAGCCCGGGTAGCGGGGGGTATTACAATGAGCAGTTCTTC
CDR3: CASSPGSGGYYNEQFF

V: TRBV10-2
size: -
J: TRBJ2-6
D: -
DNA: TGCGCCAGCACACCCGGAGACTCTGGGGCCAACGTCCTGACTTTC
CDR3: CASTPGDSGANVLTF

V: TRBV19
size: -
J: TRBJ1-1
D: -
DNA: TGTGCCAGTAGTTGGGACATGAACACTGAAGCTTTCTTT
CDR3: CASSWDMNTEAFF

V: TRBV11-2
size: few
J: TRBJ2-3
D: -
DNA: TGTGCCAGCAGCTTAGGAAGCTACGGCACAGATACGCAGTATTTT
CDR3: CASSLGSYGTDTQYF

V: TRBV29-1
size: -
J: TRBJ1-1
D: -
DNA: TGCAGCGCCTTGGGTCAGAAGGCGGCTGAAGCTTTCTTT
CDR3: CSALGQKAAEAFF

V: TRBV27
size: -
J: TRBJ1-6
D: -
DNA: TGTGCCAGCAGTTTATCGGGACATTTGGAGAATTCACCCCTCCACTTT
CDR3: CASSLSGHLENSPLHF

V: TRBV13
size: -
J: TRBJ2-1
D: -
DNA: TGTGCCAGCAGACAGTCCCCCTCGCCCACCGACAATGAGCAGTTCTTC
CDR3: CASRQSPSPTDNEQFF

V: TRBV27
size: once
J: TRBJ2-1
D: TRBD2
DNA: TGTGCCAGCAGGTACACTAGCGGGAGTTACAATGAGCAGTTCTTC
CDR3: CASRYTSGSYNEQFF

V: TRBV9
size: once
J: TRBJ2-7
D: -
DNA: TGTGCCAGCAGCGATAGCGGAAACTCCTACGACGAGCAGTACTTC
CDR3: CASSDSGNSYDEQYF

V: TRBV16
size: -
J: TRBJ2-7
D: -
DNA: TGTGCCAGCAGCCAAGGGGGGAGTAGAACTGTCGAGCAGTACTTC
CDR3: CASSQGGSRTVEQYF

V: TRBV5-1
size: -
J: TRBJ2-2
D: TRBD1
DNA: TGCGCCAGCAGCCCATTAGGTTGGTCAGGGGGCTTCTGGACCGGGGAGCTGTTTTTT
CDR3: CASSPLGWSGGFWTGELFF

V: TRBV7-7
size: -
J: TRBJ2-1
D: TRBD2
DNA: TGTGCTAGCAGCCCTTTTAGCGGGGGGCCTGAGCAGTTCTTC
CDR3: CASSPFSGGPEQFF

V: TRBV5-5
size: -
J: TRBJ1-2
D: -
DNA: TGTGCCAGCAGCCCAACGGCGGGGGAAAACTATGGCTACACCTTC
CDR3: CASSPTAGENYGYTF

V: TRBV4-3
size: once
J: TRBJ2-7
D: -
DNA: TGCGCCAGCAGCCAAGTTCAGGGAAGGGGATACGAGCAGTACTTC
CDR3: CASSQVQGRGYEQYF

V: TRBV14
size: -
J: TRBJ1-2
D: -
DNA: TGTGCCAGCAGCGACCTTGGGGCCGCCTATGGCTACACCTTC
CDR3: CASSDLGAAYGYTF

V: TRBV11-2
size: -
J: TRBJ2-7
D: TRBD2
DNA: TGTGCCAGCAGCCCGAGCGGGGGGGCGACCTACGAGCAGTACTTC
CDR3: CASSPSGGATYEQYF

V: TRBV29-1
size: -
J: TRBJ1-2
D: TRBD1
DNA: TGCAGCGTAGATCCCGGGACAGGGAGGAATGGCTACACCTTC
CDR3: CSVDPGTGRNGYTF

V: TRBV4-3
size: few
J: TRBJ2-1
D: -
DNA: TGCGCCAGCAGCCAGGCGACTCAGGGTGGCAATGAGCAGTTCTTC
CDR3: CASSQATQGGNEQFF